Included here is one T cell receptor (beta chain) sequence, with context. This record belongs to a study of blood T cell repertoires in COVID-19. Study summary: The study drew acute and convalescent COVID-19 samples from the United States, Italy and Spain. Nucleic acid was either cDNA or gDNA, and it came from T cells, B-cell-depleted T cells, or PBMCs.

The CDR3 contains 16 residues. CDR1 is SGHNT and CDR2 is YENEEA in the germline V gene. V lost 3 bases, J lost 7 bases, and 19 bases lay in between. The authors' processing: Amplification with reference gene primers provided the estimates of nucleated cell counts. The method was immunoSEQ multiplex PCR; TCRdb's version includes in-frame clones alone and lacks a portion of them. For V, J and clone size, that table is used; D and trimming come from the DNA. This table has roughly 30,000 clones, about 83% appearing once. Material for sequencing was peripheral blood. This TCR derives from a human donor in a cohort sampled during active COVID-19. The V and J genes are TRBV11-3 and TRBJ2-1; perhaps TRBD2 as D (6 bases). The CDR3 spells CASSFGAVVSGNEQFF. The DNA of the CDR3 is TGTGCCAGCAGCTTTGGCGCTGTGGTAAGCGGGAATGAGCAGTTCTTC.